The sequence of this T cell receptor beta chain was determined in a study of blood T cell repertoires in COVID-19. CDR3 size: 13 residues. The V gene's germline CDR1 is SGHKS and CDR2 YYEKEE (reference sequence). The ends were cut back, 0 bases at V and 7 bases at J, with 9 bases in the middle. Under the authors' procedure: Reference gene primers were amplified, and this amplification served to estimate nucleated cell counts. Here immunoSEQ multiplex PCR was the method, and the copy in TCRdb shows in-frame clones only, minus some. The V and J calls and the clone size are those of that table, but D and trimming were determined from the DNA. The repertoire consists of 400,000 or so clones, with 70% to 90% occurring once and the leading ten covering approximately 1.5%.

The V and J genes are TRBV5-5 and TRBJ2-3; the D is unclear. The clonotype was recovered from a woman in her thirties or forties with COVID-19, enrolled during active disease. The sequenced sample was peripheral blood. The CDR3 bases are TGTGCCAGCAGCTTGGAGCACGTAAATACGCAGTATTTT. It codes for CASSLEHVNTQYF. The variable domain in full, completed from reference TRBV5-5 and TRBJ2-3, reads DAGVTQSPTHLIKTRGQQVTLRCSPISGHKSVSWYQQVLGQGPQFIFQYYEKEERGRGNFPDRFSARQFPNYSSELNVNALLLGDSALYLCASSLEHVNTQYFGPGTRLTVL.